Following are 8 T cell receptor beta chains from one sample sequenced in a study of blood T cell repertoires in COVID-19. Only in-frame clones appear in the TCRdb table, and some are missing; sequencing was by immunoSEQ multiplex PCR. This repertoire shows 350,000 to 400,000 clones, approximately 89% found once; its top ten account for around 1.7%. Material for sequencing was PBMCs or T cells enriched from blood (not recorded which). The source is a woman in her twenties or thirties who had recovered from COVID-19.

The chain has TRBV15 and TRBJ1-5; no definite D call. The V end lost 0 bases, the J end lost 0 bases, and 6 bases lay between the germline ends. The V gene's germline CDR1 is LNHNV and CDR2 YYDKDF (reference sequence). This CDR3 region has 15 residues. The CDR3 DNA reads TGTGCCACCAGCAGAGACAGGTATAGCAATCAGCCCCAGCATTTT. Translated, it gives CATSRDRYSNQPQHF.

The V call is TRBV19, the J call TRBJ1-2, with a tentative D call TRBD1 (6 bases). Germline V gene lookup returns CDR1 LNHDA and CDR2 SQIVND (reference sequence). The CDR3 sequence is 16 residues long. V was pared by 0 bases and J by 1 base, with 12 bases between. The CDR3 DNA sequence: TGTGCCAGTAGTATAGATAGCCGACAGGTTAACTATGGCTACACCTTC. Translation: CASSIDSRQVNYGYTF.

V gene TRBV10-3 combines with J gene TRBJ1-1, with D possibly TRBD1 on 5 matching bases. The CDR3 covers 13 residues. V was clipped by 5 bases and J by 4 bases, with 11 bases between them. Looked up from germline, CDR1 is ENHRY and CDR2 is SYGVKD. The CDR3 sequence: CAISPDGGTEAFF. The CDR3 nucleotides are TGTGCCATCAGTCCAGACGGGGGCACTGAAGCTTTCTTT.

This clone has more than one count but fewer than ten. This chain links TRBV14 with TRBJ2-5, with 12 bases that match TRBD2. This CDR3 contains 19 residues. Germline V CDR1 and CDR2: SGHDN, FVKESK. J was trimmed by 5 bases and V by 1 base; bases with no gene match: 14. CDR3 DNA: TGTGCCAGCAGCCAAGGTAAGGGGTGTTGGCTAGCGGGAGGGGAGACCCAGTACTTC. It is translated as CASSQGKGCWLAGGETQYF.

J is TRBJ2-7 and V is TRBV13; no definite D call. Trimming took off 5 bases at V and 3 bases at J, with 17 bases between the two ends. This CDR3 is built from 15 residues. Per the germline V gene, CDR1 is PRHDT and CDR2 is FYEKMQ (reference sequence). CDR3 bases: TGTGCCAGCAGCCCCTCCGCAGCGTCCCACTACGAGCAGTACTTC. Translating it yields CASSPSAASHYEQYF.

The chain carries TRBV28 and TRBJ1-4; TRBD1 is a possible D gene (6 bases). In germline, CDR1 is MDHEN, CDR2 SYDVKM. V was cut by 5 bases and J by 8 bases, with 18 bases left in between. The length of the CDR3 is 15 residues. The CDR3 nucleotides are TGTGCCAGCAGTCGACAGGCCCGCGTTTGGGAAAAACTGTTTTTT. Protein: CASSRQARVWEKLFF.

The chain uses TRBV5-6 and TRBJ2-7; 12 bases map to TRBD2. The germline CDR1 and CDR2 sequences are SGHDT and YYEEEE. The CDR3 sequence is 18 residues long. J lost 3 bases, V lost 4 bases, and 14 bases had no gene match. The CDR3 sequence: CASSVEGIGLAGRYEQYF. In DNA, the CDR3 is TGTGCCAGCAGCGTGGAAGGGATAGGACTAGCGGGACGCTACGAGCAGTACTTC. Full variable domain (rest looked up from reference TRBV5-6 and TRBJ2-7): DAGVTQSPTHLIKTRGQQVTLRCSPKSGHDTVSWYQQALGQGPQFIFQYYEEEERQRGNFPDRFSGHQFPNYSSELNVNALLLGDSALYLCASSVEGIGLAGRYEQYFGPGTRLTVT.

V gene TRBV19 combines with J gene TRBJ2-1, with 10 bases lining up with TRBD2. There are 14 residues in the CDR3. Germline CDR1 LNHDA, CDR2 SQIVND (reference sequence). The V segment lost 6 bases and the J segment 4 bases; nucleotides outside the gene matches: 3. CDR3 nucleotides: TGTGCCAGTAGGCCACTAGCGGGATACAATGAGCAGTTCTTC. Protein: CASRPLAGYNEQFF. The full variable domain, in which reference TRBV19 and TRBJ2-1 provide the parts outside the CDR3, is DGGITQSPKYLFRKEGQNVTLSCEQNLNHDAMYWYRQDPGQGLRLIYYSQIVNDFQKGDIAEGYSVSREKKESFPLTVTSAQKNPTAFYLCASRPLAGYNEQFFGPGTRLTVL.